The TCR beta chain described here comes from a study of early T cells in non-severe SARS-CoV-2 infection. As for the study in general: The sequenced material was bulk RNA from unsorted whole blood, and its chains were unpaired. Study observations and caveats: In VDJdb matching, anti-spike CD8 responses were favored while private and CD4 specificities went missing.

Each single cDNA molecule received a unique molecular identifier. A single record per CDR3 protein comes from TCRdb applying MiXCR to the 5' RACE reads. Of over 80,000 distinct CDR3 sequences detected, about 12% appear once; the ten largest clones hold nearly 4.5%. This clonotype was seen a few times. Its matching antigen is unknown. CDR1 and CDR2 (germline): SEHNR, FQNEAQ (reference sequence). The CDR3 extends over 14 amino acids. Unmatched junction bases numbered 7, after V lost 4 bases and J lost 6 bases. The sequence came from an adult who was a healthcare worker with PCR-confirmed SARS-CoV-2 infection or an uninfected control (not recorded which). The chain couples TRBV7-9 to TRBJ2-7; 9 nucleotides line up with TRBD2. The starting material was whole blood, obtained at baseline. CDR3 nucleotides: TGTGCCAGCAGCTCTAGCGGGACGGGGGCCGAGCAGTACTTC. Translating it yields CASSSSGTGAEQYF.